The TCR beta chain described here comes from a study of cytomegalovirus exposure and HLA in healthy donors. The CDR3 totals 14 residues. Germline assignment: CDR1 MDHEN and CDR2 SYDVKM. The V gene end was trimmed by 7 bases and the J gene end by 6 bases; junction bases not matched to a gene: 10. TCRdb's copy holds only in-frame clones and misses some; the assay was immunoSEQ multiplex PCR. The sample has some 170,000 clones, 70% to 90% seen once. Broader study findings: The tendency of first-cohort TCR clusters to co-occur in the roughly 110 validation repertoires was identified by a subsequent analysis. Researchers catalogued roughly 170 TCR beta chains as cytomegalovirus-associated.

As concerns this clone: Its antigen is still unknown.

The TCR originated in a woman between 25 and 40 years old in good health and CMV-seronegative. The specimen was PBMCs. This chain uses TRBV28 with TRBJ2-5; TRBD2 matches at 8 bases. The CDR3 bases are TGTGCCAGCACCCCCGGGACTAGGATACAGACCCAGTACTTC. It codes for CASTPGTRIQTQYF.